The sequence of this T cell receptor (beta chain) was determined in a study of long-term antiretroviral therapy in people with HIV (dated by TCRdb to the early 2020s). About the investigation overall: The earliest samples were collected about a decade before the 2015 WHO recommendation for immediate ART, when ART was typically delayed until CD4 counts fell. Among the approximately 32 participants with HIV, ten to eleven were female. A total of under 250 cryopreserved PBMC samples were contributed to the cohort by 30 adults with confirmed HIV infection, with samples collected serially over a mean of about 6 years (range 1-12). No cross-contamination during QIAcube processing was seen in test extractions of a monoclonal T-cell line run alongside a few dozen polyclonal samples. Whether ART initiation and durable HIV suppression were associated with changes in peripheral blood TRB repertoire composition and diversity was tested in a retrospective serial study.

As to this clone: The antigen it binds to is not known. Qualities for individual bases were not recorded, and no much larger clone is one base off.

Participants were included only if at least one PBMC sample before ART initiation and at least two post-ART samples were available. Treatment was received in the United States of America by all participants with HIV. Before DNA extraction, cryopreserved samples of about 0.95-10 million PBMC were thawed and washed. At the time of the earliest PBMC sample for each participant with HIV, ages ranged from about 23 to 60 years. Per participant, PBMC samples came from 1-4 timepoints prior to ART initiation and 2-8 timepoints following ART initiation, for a median of 7 samples. For every participant, serial HIV viral load, CD4+ T-cell count, ART history and demographic data were obtained. Using a Qiagen kit on a QIAcube, genomic DNA was extracted from unsorted PBMC, with samples processed in batches of 12. Results and caveats for the whole study, not just this receptor: Narrower CDR3 length ranges were observed in HIV repertoires than in controls, and an antigen-experienced repertoire with only a slight naive shift after ART was suggested by the network structure. Starting ART was linked to a significant rise in TRB diversity, yet even after long-term ART the diversity remained significantly lower than in transplant donor controls. The repertoire was dominated across all time points by expanded TRB clones identified before ART initiation, although this dominance was seen to fluctuate and to decrease in many PLHIV after ART. Unsorted PBMC were profiled instead of sorted CD4+ and CD8+ T cells because pre-ART samples had limited cell numbers. No data were available on ART adherence, viral resistance or therapy changes, limiting inferences about post-ART repertoire changes. Since PBMC availability was limited, sequencing covered only the TCR beta chain, with no alpha chain pairing. Samples dated from the mid-2000s to the late 2010s, and the ART regimens used may be less effective than current ones.

The immunoSEQ hsTCRB v3.0 assay was used at survey level resolution to sequence the TRB variable region. TRB sequencing targeted a depth of 40,000-50,000 T-cell genomes per sample. Pooled TRB libraries were sequenced on an Illumina MiSeq with a v3 150-cycle kit. As for how the authors treated the data: Repertoire analysis was performed in R inside a reproducible Nextflow workflow that covered QC, data transformation and analysis. Custom analyses were implemented in LymphoSeq2, an R package for AIRR-Seq data exploration. A few samples that yielded fewer than 5000 total TRB sequences were excluded, so that under 200 HIV repertoires were analyzed. Among the roughly 190 retained HIV repertoires, under 65 were collected before ART initiation and 129 after ART initiation. Each repertoire was downsampled to 5000 TRB nucleotide sequences, and summary statistics were averaged across 100 downsampling iterations. The analysis kept only TRB sequences whose CDR3 regions were at least seven amino acids long. Diversity was measured with a Shannon entropy-derived clonality score and the Gini coefficient. Repertoire networks linked the top 5000 CDR3 amino acid sequences whenever two sequences differed by an edit distance of one. GLIPH2 predicted antigen specificity groups and MHC restriction for TRB CDR3 amino acid sequences. To flag known associations with CMV, EBV, HIV or tissue antigens, CDR3 amino acid sequences were compared against VDJdb and McPAS-TCR. Pre-ART, post-ART and control groups were compared with Wilcoxon signed-rank tests and Holm-Bonferroni correction. Imported from immuneACCESS, the table was reduced by TCRdb to in-frame sequences with V and J called. These copies leave out some clones; in studies compared against another copy, an unresolved V gene accounts for under half, and the cause of the remainder is not known. Clone size and V and J calls were adopted from that table, with D and trimming inferred from the DNA. A total of approximately 25,000 clones appear in this sample, 70% to 90% of them only once. The ten largest clonotypes hold around 5.6% of the sample.

From the germline V gene, CDR1 is SGHRS and CDR2 is YFSETQ. The CDR3 spans 14 residues, from the cysteine through the phenylalanine. The kept DNA is CDR3 alone, 42 bases in frame from the first base. Trimming at the junction amounts to 6 bases on V and 4 bases on J, and the germline ends lie 14 bases apart. This specimen was unsorted PBMCs, taken around 4.5 years after starting antiretroviral therapy. This chain joins TRBV5-1 to TRBJ2-1, with a tentative D call of TRBD1 or TRBD2, each matching 5 bases. This sequence originates from a man under 40 with HIV. Here is the DNA: TGCGCCAGCACTGCCGGGACGCCTTACAATGAGCAGTTCTTC. Its coded protein is CASTAGTPYNEQFF.